This is a list of T cell receptor beta chains from one sample in a study of blood T cell repertoires in COVID-19. Produced via immunoSEQ multiplex PCR; TCRdb's table is partial and in-frame only. The top ten hold about 4.8% of the sample, which has 360,000 or so clones, around four fifths seen once. Specimen: PBMCs or T cells enriched from blood (not recorded which). Source of these receptors: a woman between 50 and 59 years old who had recovered from COVID-19. CDR3s include the opening cysteine and the closing phenylalanine or tryptophan. The order of the fields is clone size, D gene, J gene, V gene, CDR3 DNA, CDR3 protein. D genes are given only for firm matches. Expanded clones get a size class; other rows say once, few or many, or leave the size out.

size: -; D: -; J: TRBJ1-2; V: TRBV12-3/TRBV12-4; DNA: TGTGCCAGCAGCCCGCCTGTACAATCGGGGTCGGCCTTC; CDR3: CASSPPVQSGSAF
size: -; D: -; J: TRBJ1-3; V: TRBV10-3; DNA: TGTGCCATATTGGCGGGGTCTGGAAACACCATATATTTT; CDR3: CAILAGSGNTIYF
size: once; D: -; J: TRBJ2-5; V: TRBV6-6; DNA: TGTGCCAGCGCGCAGGGAGGCAGTCCCTCCCAAGAGACCCAGTACTTC; CDR3: CASAQGGSPSQETQYF
size: -; D: TRBD1; J: TRBJ1-2; V: TRBV9; DNA: TGTGCCAGCAGCGTAACTCTGGGACAGGGGGCGGATGGCTACACCTTC; CDR3: CASSVTLGQGADGYTF
size: -; D: -; J: TRBJ1-1; V: TRBV12-3/TRBV12-4; DNA: TGTGCCAGCAGTTTCGACAGGTTAACTGAAGCTTTCTTT; CDR3: CASSFDRLTEAFF
size: -; D: TRBD1; J: TRBJ1-1; V: TRBV19; DNA: TGTGCCAGTACCATGACAGGGGGCGTCACTGAAGCTTTCTTT; CDR3: CASTMTGGVTEAFF
size: -; D: -; J: TRBJ1-2; V: TRBV27; DNA: TGTGCCAGCAGTCCCTCGACAGCTAACTATGGCTACACCTTC; CDR3: CASSPSTANYGYTF
size: -; D: -; J: TRBJ2-4; V: TRBV5-6; DNA: TGTGCCAGCAGCTTGTGGGCAATGGCCAAAAACATTCAGTACTTC; CDR3: CASSLWAMAKNIQYF
size: -; D: -; J: TRBJ1-6; V: TRBV6-6; DNA: TGTGCCAGCAGCCAATCGGTCGGGGGTATTGGGGCACCCCTCCACTTT; CDR3: CASSQSVGGIGAPLHF
size: -; D: -; J: TRBJ2-2; V: TRBV10-3; DNA: TGTGCCATCAGTCGGGGTACGAACACCGGGGAGCTGTTTTTT; CDR3: CAISRGTNTGELFF
size: -; D: TRBD1; J: TRBJ2-5; V: TRBV27; DNA: TGTGCCAGCAGTCACAACAGGGGAGAGACCCAGTACTTC; CDR3: CASSHNRGETQYF
size: -; D: TRBD1; J: TRBJ2-7; V: TRBV4-1; DNA: TGCGCCAGCAGCCAAGAGTGGGGTGGGACAGGGGGCAGGTACGAGCAGTACTTC; CDR3: CASSQEWGGTGGRYEQYF
size: -; D: -; J: TRBJ1-5; V: TRBV19; DNA: TGTGCCAGTACCGACCGAGGAGCGAGCAGCAATCAGCCCCAGCATTTT; CDR3: CASTDRGASSNQPQHF
size: -; D: TRBD2; J: TRBJ2-3; V: TRBV7-2; DNA: TGTGCCAGCAGCTTAGAACGGGGGGGATCCACAGATACGCAGTATTTT; CDR3: CASSLERGGSTDTQYF
size: -; D: -; J: TRBJ1-1; V: TRBV6-6; DNA: TGTGCCAGCAGTCGAATGGTAGACATGGGGGCCCCGAACACTGAAGCTTTCTTT; CDR3: CASSRMVDMGAPNTEAFF
size: -; D: -; J: TRBJ2-1; V: TRBV27; DNA: TGTGCCAGCAGCGTATACAATGAGCAGTTCTTC; CDR3: CASSVYNEQFF
size: -; D: -; J: TRBJ2-7; V: TRBV3-1/TRBV3-2; DNA: TGTGCCAGCAGCCATCGGGCCTACGAGCAGTACTTC; CDR3: CASSHRAYEQYF
size: -; D: -; J: TRBJ1-4; V: TRBV4-1; DNA: TGCGCCAGCAGCCTCCCCGGAACCGGAGGGGAAAAACTGTTTTTT; CDR3: CASSLPGTGGEKLFF
size: -; D: TRBD1; J: TRBJ1-1; V: TRBV5-4; DNA: TGTGCCAGCAGCTTGTGGGACAGGGCCACTGAAGCTTTCTTT; CDR3: CASSLWDRATEAFF
size: once; D: -; J: TRBJ2-1; V: TRBV5-6; DNA: TGTGCCAGCAGCCGGACAGAAAACTCCTACAATGAGCAGTTCTTC; CDR3: CASSRTENSYNEQFF
size: -; D: -; J: TRBJ2-3; V: TRBV18; DNA: TGTGCCAGCTCATCAATCCCAGATACGCAGTATTTT; CDR3: CASSSIPDTQYF
size: -; D: TRBD1; J: TRBJ1-1; V: TRBV7-6; DNA: TGTGCCAGCAGCGGCGGACAGGGGGCGAACACTGAAGCTTTCTTT; CDR3: CASSGGQGANTEAFF
size: few; D: -; J: TRBJ1-2; V: TRBV6-5; DNA: TGTGCCAGCAGTTACGCAACCGGGACACAAGTCGGCTACACCTTC; CDR3: CASSYATGTQVGYTF
size: -; D: -; J: TRBJ2-7; V: TRBV7-2; DNA: TGTGCCAGCAGCTTAGTCCCCAGTGAGCAGTACTTC; CDR3: CASSLVPSEQYF
size: -; D: -; J: TRBJ1-1; V: TRBV19; DNA: TGTGCCAGTAGTATAGACATGAACACTGAAGCTTTCTTT; CDR3: CASSIDMNTEAFF
size: once; D: TRBD1; J: TRBJ1-5; V: TRBV2; DNA: TGTGCCAGCAGTGAAGCTGTACAGGGGAGCCAGCATTTT; CDR3: CASSEAVQGSQHF
size: -; D: -; J: TRBJ2-5; V: TRBV5-1; DNA: TGCGCCAGCAGCTTGGGGGGCCGGGAGACCCAGTACTTC; CDR3: CASSLGGRETQYF
size: -; D: -; J: TRBJ1-1; V: TRBV11-3; DNA: TGTGCCAGCAGCCAAGCAGGGAAAGCTTACACTGAAGCTTTCTTT; CDR3: CASSQAGKAYTEAFF
size: -; D: TRBD1; J: TRBJ1-5; V: TRBV2; DNA: TGTGCCAGCAGAGCCGACAGGGGGCAGGTAGGTCGTCAGCCCCAGCATTTT; CDR3: CASRADRGQVGRQPQHF
size: -; D: TRBD2; J: TRBJ2-1; V: TRBV5-1; DNA: TGCGCCAGCACCCGGGTGGGGGGGGATTACAATGAGCAGTTCTTC; CDR3: CASTRVGGDYNEQFF
size: -; D: -; J: TRBJ2-5; V: TRBV9; DNA: TGTGCCAGCAGCGTAGCTCTCGGAGGAGCCCAGTACTTC; CDR3: CASSVALGGAQYF
size: -; D: TRBD1; J: TRBJ1-1; V: TRBV19; DNA: TGTGCCAGTAGTCGGCTCCCGGGACAGGCCATGAACACTGAAGCTTTCTTT; CDR3: CASSRLPGQAMNTEAFF
size: once; D: -; J: TRBJ2-2; V: TRBV7-2; DNA: TGTGCCAGCAGCTCGCAGACAGGAAACACCGGGGAGCTGTTTTTT; CDR3: CASSSQTGNTGELFF
size: -; D: -; J: TRBJ2-7; V: TRBV5-1; DNA: TGCGCCAGCAGCCCTTCCGGGGGTTTTGGCTCCGAGCAGTACTTC; CDR3: CASSPSGGFGSEQYF
size: -; D: TRBD1; J: TRBJ1-2; V: TRBV7-2; DNA: TGTGCCAGCAGCTCCCTCGGACAGGGCAGTTACTATGGCTACACCTTC; CDR3: CASSSLGQGSYYGYTF
size: -; D: TRBD2; J: TRBJ2-3; V: TRBV3-1/TRBV3-2; DNA: TGTGCCAGCAGCCTCCAGGGACTAGCGGCCACAGATACGCAGTATTTT; CDR3: CASSLQGLAATDTQYF
size: many; D: TRBD1; J: TRBJ2-1; V: TRBV2; DNA: TGTGCCAGCAGTGCACAGGGGATGAATGAGCAGTTCTTC; CDR3: CASSAQGMNEQFF
size: -; D: -; J: TRBJ2-3; V: TRBV19; DNA: TGTGCCAGTAGTCCATGGAACAGGGAAGATACGCAGTATTTT; CDR3: CASSPWNREDTQYF
size: -; D: -; J: TRBJ1-3; V: TRBV6-2/TRBV6-3; DNA: TGTGCCAGCAGTCCGCTCCAGGGGATAGCCATATATTTT; CDR3: CASSPLQGIAIYF
size: -; D: -; J: TRBJ2-2; V: TRBV2; DNA: TGTGCCAGCAGTGAGGTAGCGGCGAACACCGGGGAGCTGTTTTTT; CDR3: CASSEVAANTGELFF
size: once; D: -; J: TRBJ1-2; V: TRBV27; DNA: TGTGCCAGCCGGGGACTGAGTGATGGCTACACCTTC; CDR3: CASRGLSDGYTF
size: -; D: TRBD1; J: TRBJ1-2; V: TRBV27; DNA: TGTGCCAGCAGAAACGGACAGGGGAATAACTATGGCTACACCTTC; CDR3: CASRNGQGNNYGYTF
size: -; D: TRBD2; J: TRBJ2-1; V: TRBV6-6; DNA: TGTGCCAGCAGTATAGCGGGGGGCTACAATGAGCAGTTCTTC; CDR3: CASSIAGGYNEQFF
size: -; D: -; J: TRBJ1-2; V: TRBV19; DNA: TGTGCCAGTAGATTGGTTGGGGCCGCCTACGACTACACCTTC; CDR3: CASRLVGAAYDYTF
size: -; D: -; J: TRBJ1-4; V: TRBV7-6; DNA: TGTGCCAGCAGCGCTGGACAGCTTCAAAATGAAAAACTGTTTTTT; CDR3: CASSAGQLQNEKLFF
size: few; D: -; J: TRBJ1-5; V: TRBV27; DNA: TGTGCCAGCAGCCCACTGGGGGACTCAGGGTCCCGTCAGCCCCAGCATTTT; CDR3: CASSPLGDSGSRQPQHF
size: -; D: -; J: TRBJ1-5; V: TRBV19; DNA: TGTGCCAGTAGTATGAGTTCAGCGTCCGGCAATCAGCCCCAGCATTTT; CDR3: CASSMSSASGNQPQHF
size: -; D: -; J: TRBJ1-4; V: TRBV7-2; DNA: TGTGCCAGCAGCTTAGTTCCAAGCGAAAAACTGTTTTTT; CDR3: CASSLVPSEKLFF
size: -; D: TRBD1; J: TRBJ1-1; V: TRBV6-2/TRBV6-3; DNA: TGTGCCAGCAGTTACGGTGGGACAGGGCGCTTCACTGAAGCTTTCTTT; CDR3: CASSYGGTGRFTEAFF
size: -; D: -; J: TRBJ1-1; V: TRBV6-2/TRBV6-3; DNA: TGTGCCAGCAGTTACGAATTGGGCAGTGAAGCTTTCTTT; CDR3: CASSYELGSEAFF
size: -; D: TRBD2; J: TRBJ2-2; V: TRBV3-1/TRBV3-2; DNA: TGTGCCAGCAGCCAAGAGTTGCGGGGGAGGAACACCGGGGAGCTGTTTTTT; CDR3: CASSQELRGRNTGELFF
size: -; D: -; J: TRBJ1-5; V: TRBV3-1/TRBV3-2; DNA: TGTGCCAGCAGCCAAGGCGGCCGTAGCAATCAGCCCCAGCATTTT; CDR3: CASSQGGRSNQPQHF
size: -; D: -; J: TRBJ2-5; V: TRBV3-1/TRBV3-2; DNA: TGTGCCAGCAGCAACCGGGGAAATCAAGAGACCCAGTACTTC; CDR3: CASSNRGNQETQYF
size: -; D: -; J: TRBJ2-7; V: TRBV14; DNA: TGTGCCAGCAGCCCCGGTACCCTCGACACCTACGAGCAGTACTTC; CDR3: CASSPGTLDTYEQYF